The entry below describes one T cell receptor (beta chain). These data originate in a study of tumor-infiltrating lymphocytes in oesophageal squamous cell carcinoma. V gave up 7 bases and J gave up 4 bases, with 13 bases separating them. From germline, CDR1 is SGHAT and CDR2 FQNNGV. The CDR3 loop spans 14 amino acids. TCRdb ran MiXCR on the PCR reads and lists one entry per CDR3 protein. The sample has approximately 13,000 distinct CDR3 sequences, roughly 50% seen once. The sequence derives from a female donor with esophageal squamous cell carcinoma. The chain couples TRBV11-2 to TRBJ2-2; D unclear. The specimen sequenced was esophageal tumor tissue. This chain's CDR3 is CASTQRPFTGELFF. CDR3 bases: TGTGCCAGCACCCAAAGGCCATTCACCGGGGAGCTGTTTTTT.